Listed here are 19 T cell receptor beta chains from one sample, sequenced in a study of PD-1 blockade in mismatch repair-deficient tumors. Produced via immunoSEQ multiplex PCR; TCRdb's table is partial and in-frame only. Here the sample spans 35,000 or so clones, roughly 81% being singletons. The sequencing here drew on peripheral blood, taken around 76 weeks after starting pembrolizumab. The receptors stem from an adult with mismatch repair-deficient cancer.

The chain couples TRBV11-2 to TRBJ2-7, with 7 positions matching TRBD1. Germline CDR1 SGHAT, CDR2 FQNNGV. V trimming: 3 bases; J trimming: 3 bases; junction bases outside the gene matches: 14. This CDR3 comprises 17 residues. The CDR3 DNA reads TGTGCCAGCAGCTTGGTGGACTGGGACAGAGAAATCTACGAGCAGTACTTC. It specifies CASSLVDWDREIYEQYF.

This sequence joins TRBV30 and TRBJ1-1; D is perhaps TRBD1 (5 bases). Germline assignment: CDR1 GTSNPN and CDR2 SVGIG (reference sequence). V was clipped by 2 bases and J by 5 bases, with 18 bases between them. This CDR3 comprises 15 residues. The CDR3 here is CAWSLLGPRKTEAFF. CDR3 sequence (DNA): TGTGCCTGGAGTTTATTGGGACCCCGGAAGACTGAAGCTTTCTTT.

This clone was seen just once. The chain couples TRBV30 to TRBJ2-7; 13 nucleotides line up with TRBD2. The V and J ends lost 0 bases and 4 bases, in that order; junction bases with no gene match: 6. Per the germline V gene, CDR1 is GTSNPN and CDR2 is SVGIG (reference sequence). This CDR3 spans 16 amino acids. The CDR3 DNA reads as TGTGCCTGGAGTGTACCGGGACTAGCGGGATCATACGAGCAGTACTTC. Amino acid sequence: CAWSVPGLAGSYEQYF. The whole variable domain, filled in from reference TRBV30 and TRBJ2-7, reads SQTIHQWPATLVQPVGSPLSLECTVEGTSNPNLYWYRQAAGRGLQLLFYSVGIGQISSEVPQNLSASRPQDRQFILSSKKLLLSDSGFYLCAWSVPGLAGSYEQYFGPGTRLTVT.

V and J are TRBV7-2 and TRBJ1-2; D not resolved. Trimming removed 4 bases at V and 1 base at J, with 16 bases between. The germline V gene has CDR1 SGHTA and CDR2 FQGNSA. The CDR3 has 16 amino acids. DNA for the CDR3: TGTGCCAGCAGCTCAATCTTCCGGACTCTTAACTATGGCTACACCTTC. Amino acid sequence: CASSSIFRTLNYGYTF.

V gene TRBV19 combines with J gene TRBJ2-2, with unresolved D. The CDR3 consists of 13 residues. V was clipped by 5 bases and J by 3 bases, with 7 bases between them. Germline assignment: CDR1 LNHDA and CDR2 SQIVND (reference sequence). CDR3 sequence reads: CASSFSYTGELFF. DNA for the CDR3: TGTGCCAGTAGTTTTTCATACACCGGGGAGCTGTTTTTT.

V gene TRBV9 combines with J gene TRBJ2-5, with unresolved D. The germline CDR1 and CDR2 sequences are SGDLS and YYNGEE. The CDR3 has 15 residues. Trimming stripped 0 bases from V and 2 bases from J, with 11 bases between. CDR3: CASSVAVAQQETQYF. CDR3 DNA: TGTGCCAGCAGCGTAGCGGTGGCGCAGCAAGAGACCCAGTACTTC.

The chain links TRBV7-8 to TRBJ2-7; a possible D gene is TRBD2 (5 bases). V was pared by 1 base and J by 0 bases, with 13 bases between. The germline V gene encodes CDR1 SGHVS and CDR2 FQNEAQ. The CDR3 loop spans 16 amino acids. CDR3: CASSLGPGLYSYEQYF. The DNA of the CDR3 is TGTGCCAGCAGCTTAGGCCCCGGACTCTACTCCTACGAGCAGTACTTC.

This clone turned up a few times. This chain uses TRBV10-1 with TRBJ1-2; maybe TRBD1 (5 bases). Germline V gene data show CDR1 as WNHNN and CDR2 as SYGVQD (reference sequence). Trimming removed 11 bases from V and 2 bases from J, with 18 bases in between. The CDR3 extends over 14 amino acids. CDR3 protein: CAPPGGMPNYGYTF. CDR3 nucleotide sequence: TGCGCCCCCCCGGGGGGGATGCCAAACTATGGCTACACCTTC.

This rearrangement joins TRBV28 to TRBJ1-2; D ambiguous. V was cut by 5 bases and J by 7 bases, with 14 bases left in between. The CDR3 totals 13 residues. Germline lookup yields CDR1 MDHEN and CDR2 SYDVKM. The CDR3 coding sequence is TGTGCCAGCAGTGCCCCGGGAATCGGTGGCTACACCTTC. Protein product: CASSAPGIGGYTF.

This sequence joins TRBV30 and TRBJ2-2; D is ambiguous. The V gene lost 0 bases and the J gene lost 6 bases, with 5 bases spanning the gap. Per the germline V gene, CDR1 is GTSNPN and CDR2 is SVGIG (reference sequence). This CDR3 comprises 12 residues. The CDR3: CAWSVPPGELFF. In DNA form, the CDR3 reads TGTGCCTGGAGTGTCCCCCCCGGGGAGCTGTTTTTT.

This clone has a single count. This chain joins TRBV4-1 and TRBJ2-3, with D tentatively TRBD2 (6 bases). CDR1 MGHRA and CDR2 YSYEKL come from the germline V gene. The CDR3 consists of 16 residues. Trimming took 4 bases from V and 0 from J, leaving 14 bases between them. CDR3 loop: CASSLRARESTDTQYF. The CDR3 DNA follows: TGCGCCAGCAGCCTGAGGGCCCGGGAGAGCACAGATACGCAGTATTTT.

This chain links TRBV11-3 with TRBJ2-3; D gene ambiguous. The CDR3 runs to 14 residues. Germline assignment: CDR1 SGHNT and CDR2 YENEEA. The V end lost 3 bases, the J end lost 0 bases, and 7 bases lay between the germline ends. CDR3 amino acids: CASSFQPSTDTQYF. CDR3 DNA: TGTGCCAGCAGCTTTCAGCCTAGCACAGATACGCAGTATTTT.

The chain couples TRBV5-1 to TRBJ2-7; TRBD2 is a possible D gene (7 bases). This CDR3 has 14 amino acids. CDR1 is SGHRS, CDR2 YFSETQ, per germline. V lost 5 bases and J 3 bases, leaving 15 bases between the germline ends. The CDR3 region has the DNA TGCGCCAGCAGTCCCGGGGGCGGGGGCTACGAGCAGTACTTC. Translation gives CASSPGGGGYEQYF.

V usage is TRBV6-5 and J usage is TRBJ2-2, with D unresolved. Trimming pared 0 bases from V and 9 bases from J, leaving 8 bases between. CDR1 is MNHEY, CDR2 SVGAGI, per germline. CDR3 length: 13 amino acids. Written as DNA, the CDR3 is TGTGCCAGCAGTTACTCTGGTTCGCGGGAGCTGTTTTTT. It translates to CASSYSGSRELFF.

J is TRBJ1-2 and V is TRBV5-1, with 7 bases fitting TRBD1. J lost 4 bases, V lost 5 bases, and 2 bases had no gene match. The germline V gene has CDR1 SGHRS and CDR2 YFSETQ. CDR3 length: 12 residues. The CDR3 loop reads CASSEGAYGYTF. The CDR3 nucleotides are TGCGCCAGCAGTGAGGGGGCCTATGGCTACACCTTC.

The chain combines TRBV19 with TRBJ1-4; 8 bases align to TRBD1. Germline lookup yields CDR1 LNHDA and CDR2 SQIVND (reference sequence). This CDR3 spans 15 amino acids. V gave up 5 bases and J gave up 1 base; unmatched junction bases: 3. The CDR3 region has the DNA TGTGCCAGTAGTGAGACAGGGGAAACTAATGAAAAACTGTTTTTT. Translated: CASSETGETNEKLFF.

This chain links TRBV7-9 with TRBJ2-5; D not resolved. Germline lookup yields CDR1 SEHNR and CDR2 FQNEAQ (reference sequence). The CDR3 runs to 11 residues. V gave up 5 bases and J gave up 8 bases, with 9 bases separating them. This chain's CDR3 is CASSALDTQYF. The CDR3 bases are TGTGCCAGCAGCGCACTGGATACCCAGTACTTC. The full variable domain, in which reference TRBV7-9 and TRBJ2-5 provide the parts outside the CDR3, is DTGVSQNPRHKITKRGQNVTFRCDPISEHNRLYWYRQTLGQGPEFLTYFQNEAQLEKSRLLSDRFSAERPKGSFSTLEIQRTEQGDSAMYLCASSALDTQYFGPGTRLLVL.

The chain carries TRBV9 and TRBJ1-2, with TRBD1 as a possible D gene (6 bases). The germline CDR1 and CDR2 sequences are SGDLS and YYNGEE. V was trimmed by 0 bases and J by 5 bases, leaving 14 bases between them. The CDR3 totals 15 residues. The CDR3 is CASSVANEGGYGYTF. The CDR3 DNA follows: TGTGCCAGCAGCGTAGCTAATGAGGGGGGGTATGGCTACACCTTC.

The rearrangement links TRBV18 to TRBJ1-5, with D possibly being TRBD1 (5 bases). Germline loops: CDR1 KGHSH, CDR2 LQKENI. V was clipped by 3 bases and J by 2 bases, with 11 bases between them. This CDR3 region has 15 residues. CDR3 loop: CASSPTGLGNQPQHF. The CDR3 nucleotides read TGTGCCAGCTCACCCACAGGTTTGGGCAATCAGCCCCAGCATTTT. The entire variable domain, with the rest obtained from reference TRBV18 and TRBJ1-5, is as follows: NAGVMQNPRHLVRRRGQEARLRCSPMKGHSHVYWYRQLPEEGLKFMVYLQKENIIDESGMPKERFSAEFPKEGPSILRIQQVVRGDSAAYFCASSPTGLGNQPQHFGDGTRLSIL.